Listed below are T cell receptor beta chains from one sample, sequenced in a study of cytomegalovirus exposure and HLA in healthy donors. Data came from immunoSEQ multiplex PCR; TCRdb stores just in-frame clones and leaves some out. The sample includes about 120,000 clones, 17% seen only once; the top ten take approximately 2.9%. The sequencing input was PBMCs. These receptors came from a female donor in good health and CMV-seropositive. Both conserved end residues are part of each CDR3. The D gene is left open where the match is weak. The size of a clone is reported for some rows only, either as once, few or many, or as a class for expanded clones.

V gene: TRBV4-3; D gene: TRBD2; clone size: few; J gene: TRBJ2-3; CDR3 protein: CASSQGRGGGPSDTQYF; CDR3 DNA: TGCGCCAGCAGCCAGGGGCGCGGGGGGGGGCCGTCAGATACGCAGTATTTT
V gene: TRBV25-1; D gene: TRBD1; clone size: few; J gene: TRBJ1-1; CDR3 protein: CASSEWGTGGMNTEAFF; CDR3 DNA: TGTGCCAGCAGTGAATGGGGGACAGGGGGCATGAACACTGAAGCTTTCTTT
V gene: TRBV5-1; D gene: TRBD1; clone size: NA; J gene: TRBJ1-4; CDR3 protein: CASSPNPDRVFNEKLFF; CDR3 DNA: TGCGCCAGCAGCCCAAACCCCGACAGGGTTTTTAATGAAAAACTGTTTTTT
V gene: TRBV6-5; D gene: TRBD2; clone size: few; J gene: TRBJ2-1; CDR3 protein: CASSSGLAGVQFF; CDR3 DNA: TGTGCCAGCAGTTCCGGACTAGCGGGAGTCCAATTCTTC
V gene: TRBV4-3; D gene: NA; clone size: NA; J gene: TRBJ1-2; CDR3 protein: CASSQDLGANYGYTF; CDR3 DNA: TGCGCCAGCAGCCAAGATCTCGGAGCTAACTATGGCTACACCTTC
V gene: TRBV29-1; D gene: TRBD1; clone size: few; J gene: TRBJ2-5; CDR3 protein: CSGSRGQGIQETQYF; CDR3 DNA: TGCAGCGGGAGTAGGGGACAGGGGATTCAAGAGACCCAGTACTTC
V gene: TRBV18; D gene: NA; clone size: few; J gene: TRBJ2-2; CDR3 protein: CAGAESNTGELFF; CDR3 DNA: TGTGCCGGGGCGGAATCGAACACCGGGGAGCTGTTTTTT
V gene: TRBV7-2; D gene: TRBD1; clone size: few; J gene: TRBJ2-7; CDR3 protein: CASSLTPGQGASEQYF; CDR3 DNA: TGTGCCAGCAGCTTAACCCCGGGACAGGGGGCCTCCGAGCAGTACTTC
V gene: TRBV5-4; D gene: NA; clone size: NA; J gene: TRBJ2-5; CDR3 protein: CASSLASGEETQYF; CDR3 DNA: TGTGCCAGCAGCTTGGCCAGCGGAGAAGAGACCCAGTACTTC
V gene: TRBV19; D gene: NA; clone size: few; J gene: TRBJ1-4; CDR3 protein: CASKDSFGATNEKLFF; CDR3 DNA: TGTGCCAGCAAGGACAGCTTTGGGGCAACTAATGAAAAACTGTTTTTT
V gene: TRBV27; D gene: NA; clone size: few; J gene: TRBJ1-1; CDR3 protein: CASSTLLNTEAFF; CDR3 DNA: TGTGCCAGCAGTACTTTGCTCAACACTGAAGCTTTCTTT
V gene: TRBV7-6; D gene: TRBD2; clone size: few; J gene: TRBJ2-1; CDR3 protein: CASSQSGGAVHEQFF; CDR3 DNA: TGTGCCAGCAGTCAAAGCGGGGGGGCCGTCCATGAGCAGTTCTTC
V gene: TRBV19; D gene: NA; clone size: NA; J gene: TRBJ1-2; CDR3 protein: CASSIWSTNYGYTF; CDR3 DNA: TGTGCCAGTAGTATATGGAGTACTAACTATGGCTACACCTTC
V gene: TRBV13; D gene: NA; clone size: few; J gene: TRBJ2-2; CDR3 protein: CASSSNDGGSGELFF; CDR3 DNA: TGTGCCAGCAGCTCCAACGATGGGGGGTCCGGGGAGCTGTTTTTT
V gene: TRBV19; D gene: NA; clone size: many; J gene: TRBJ2-1; CDR3 protein: CASSMSGTLQFF; CDR3 DNA: TGTGCCAGTAGTATGTCCGGGACTTTACAGTTCTTC
V gene: TRBV5-4; D gene: TRBD1; clone size: few; J gene: TRBJ1-2; CDR3 protein: CASSVPTGQGTNYGYTF; CDR3 DNA: TGTGCCAGCAGCGTACCGACGGGACAGGGGACTAACTATGGCTACACCTTC
V gene: TRBV2; D gene: NA; clone size: NA; J gene: TRBJ1-2; CDR3 protein: CASSLSFLFGYTF; CDR3 DNA: TGTGCCAGCTCCCTATCGTTCCTTTTTGGCTACACCTTC
V gene: TRBV6-5; D gene: NA; clone size: few; J gene: TRBJ1-1; CDR3 protein: CASSYLIGSEAFF; CDR3 DNA: TGTGCCAGCAGTTACTTGATCGGGAGTGAAGCTTTCTTT
V gene: TRBV7-8; D gene: TRBD1; clone size: few; J gene: TRBJ1-4; CDR3 protein: CASSLARGLTNEKLFF; CDR3 DNA: TGTGCCAGCAGCTTAGCTAGGGGGCTGACTAATGAAAAACTGTTTTTT
V gene: TRBV27; D gene: NA; clone size: NA; J gene: TRBJ1-1; CDR3 protein: CASSKSGTPWVNTEAFF; CDR3 DNA: TGTGCCAGCAGTAAATCCGGGACACCCTGGGTGAACACTGAAGCTTTCTTT
V gene: TRBV7-2; D gene: TRBD1; clone size: NA; J gene: TRBJ2-7; CDR3 protein: CASSARTGYSYEQYF; CDR3 DNA: TGTGCCAGCAGCGCCAGGACAGGTTATTCCTACGAGCAGTACTTC
V gene: TRBV5-6; D gene: NA; clone size: few; J gene: TRBJ1-1; CDR3 protein: CASSWTEGTEAFF; CDR3 DNA: TGTGCCAGCAGCTGGACAGAAGGCACTGAAGCTTTCTTT
V gene: TRBV7-2; D gene: NA; clone size: NA; J gene: TRBJ2-3; CDR3 protein: CASSPRLGVYASTDTQYF; CDR3 DNA: TGTGCCAGCAGCCCAAGACTTGGTGTCTACGCCAGCACAGATACGCAGTATTTT
V gene: TRBV4-1; D gene: NA; clone size: NA; J gene: TRBJ1-2; CDR3 protein: CASSQAPASGGSGYGYTF; CDR3 DNA: TGCGCCAGCAGCCAAGCTCCCGCTTCGGGGGGGTCGGGATATGGCTACACCTTC
V gene: TRBV2; D gene: TRBD2; clone size: few; J gene: TRBJ2-7; CDR3 protein: CASNPEGGTYEQYF; CDR3 DNA: TGTGCCAGCAATCCCGAGGGAGGGACCTACGAGCAGTACTTC
V gene: TRBV9; D gene: TRBD2; clone size: few; J gene: TRBJ2-5; CDR3 protein: CASSVDQGLASQYF; CDR3 DNA: TGTGCCAGCAGCGTAGACCAGGGACTAGCGTCCCAGTACTTC
V gene: TRBV6-1; D gene: TRBD1; clone size: few; J gene: TRBJ1-2; CDR3 protein: CASSGQESNYGYTF; CDR3 DNA: TGTGCCAGCAGCGGACAGGAGTCAAACTATGGCTACACCTTC
V gene: TRBV5-4; D gene: NA; clone size: few; J gene: TRBJ1-4; CDR3 protein: CASSLANPGLTNEKLFF; CDR3 DNA: TGTGCCAGCAGCTTGGCAAACCCAGGCCTCACTAATGAAAAACTGTTTTTT
V gene: TRBV28; D gene: NA; clone size: NA; J gene: TRBJ1-1; CDR3 protein: CASSHNTEAFF; CDR3 DNA: TGTGCCAGCAGCCATAACACTGAAGCTTTCTTT
V gene: TRBV6-5; D gene: NA; clone size: NA; J gene: TRBJ2-5; CDR3 protein: CASSYRRGPETQYF; CDR3 DNA: TGTGCCAGCAGTTACAGAAGAGGTCCAGAGACCCAGTACTTC
V gene: TRBV11-3; D gene: NA; clone size: NA; J gene: TRBJ2-7; CDR3 protein: CASSLHRGYEQYF; CDR3 DNA: TGTGCCAGCAGCTTACATCGCGGCTACGAGCAGTACTTC
V gene: TRBV28; D gene: TRBD2; clone size: few; J gene: TRBJ2-2; CDR3 protein: CASSKLAGPHTGELFF; CDR3 DNA: TGTGCCAGCAGTAAACTAGCGGGACCCCACACCGGGGAGCTGTTTTTT
V gene: TRBV6-5; D gene: NA; clone size: NA; J gene: TRBJ1-5; CDR3 protein: CASSYSPGYNQPQHF; CDR3 DNA: TGTGCCAGCAGTTACTCTCCAGGGTATAATCAGCCCCAGCATTTT
V gene: TRBV12-5; D gene: TRBD1; clone size: NA; J gene: TRBJ1-1; CDR3 protein: CASGRPGGDGTEAFF; CDR3 DNA: TGTGCTAGTGGTCGCCCAGGGGGAGACGGCACTGAAGCTTTCTTT
V gene: TRBV4-2; D gene: TRBD1; clone size: NA; J gene: TRBJ2-7; CDR3 protein: CASSQEYRGYEQYF; CDR3 DNA: TGTGCCAGCAGCCAAGAGTACAGGGGATACGAGCAGTACTTC
V gene: TRBV9; D gene: TRBD1; clone size: few; J gene: TRBJ2-5; CDR3 protein: CASSDRTGGRETQYF; CDR3 DNA: TGTGCCAGCAGCGATAGGACAGGGGGCCGGGAGACCCAGTACTTC
V gene: TRBV30; D gene: TRBD2; clone size: NA; J gene: TRBJ2-5; CDR3 protein: CAWETSGVETQYF; CDR3 DNA: TGTGCCTGGGAAACTAGCGGGGTTGAGACCCAGTACTTC
V gene: TRBV5-1; D gene: NA; clone size: few; J gene: TRBJ1-4; CDR3 protein: CASSLMAWGGEVKLFF; CDR3 DNA: TGCGCCAGCAGCTTGATGGCTTGGGGGGGAGAGGTAAAACTGTTTTTT
V gene: TRBV4-2; D gene: NA; clone size: NA; J gene: TRBJ1-2; CDR3 protein: CASSQEEGLTNYGYTF; CDR3 DNA: TGTGCCAGCAGCCAAGAAGAGGGACTCACTAACTATGGCTACACCTTC
V gene: TRBV6-1; D gene: TRBD2; clone size: once; J gene: TRBJ2-1; CDR3 protein: CASSALAGGSNEQFF; CDR3 DNA: TGTGCCAGCAGTGCCTTGGCGGGGGGGAGTAATGAGCAGTTCTTC